The 21 T cell receptor beta chains reported below all come from one sample, sequenced in a study of blood T cell repertoires in COVID-19. TCRdb's table, derived via immunoSEQ multiplex PCR, lists solely in-frame clones and lacks some. The sample consists of 95,000 to 130,000 clones, just under 85% of them appearing once. The sequencing sample was made of peripheral blood. These receptors all come from an older man with active or convalescent COVID-19.

The chain couples TRBV7-8 to TRBJ1-2; D perhaps matches TRBD1 (5 bases). The length of the CDR3 is 15 residues. CDR1 SGHVS and CDR2 FQNEAQ come from the germline V gene. The V end lost 0 bases, the J end lost 6 bases, and 14 bases lay between the germline ends. The CDR3 protein is CASSLAKGQVNGYTF. The CDR3 nucleotides are TGTGCCAGCAGCTTAGCGAAGGGGCAAGTGAATGGCTACACCTTC.

The genes are TRBV2 and TRBJ2-2, with 8 nucleotides matching TRBD1. The V and J ends lost 4 bases and 3 bases, in that order; junction bases with no gene match: 7. This CDR3 is built from 16 residues. Germline V lookup: CDR1 SNHLY, CDR2 FYNNEI. DNA of the CDR3: TGTGCCAGCAGTGGGACAGGGACACTCTACACCGGGGAGCTGTTTTTT. As protein: CASSGTGTLYTGELFF.

This clone was picked up a small number of times. CDR3 region: CASSSGAGEYNEQFF. The CDR3 DNA reads as TGTGCCAGCAGCTCGGGCGCCGGGGAGTACAATGAGCAGTTCTTC. This sequence joins TRBV5-4 and TRBJ2-1, with D perhaps matching TRBD2 (5 bases). The CDR3 runs 15 residues. The V gene's germline CDR1 is SGHNT and CDR2 YYREEE (reference sequence). Trimming removed 3 bases from V and 4 bases from J, with 14 bases in between.

This clone was counted a few times. The chain links TRBV5-4 to TRBJ2-7, with a possible D match to TRBD1 (6 bases). Trimming left V 0 bases short and J 0 bases short, with 10 bases between. The CDR3 has 15 residues. CDR1 and CDR2 (germline): SGHNT, YYREEE (reference sequence). As DNA, the CDR3 is TGTGCCAGCAGCTTGGTTGGGACACTCTCCTACGAGCAGTACTTC. Translating it yields CASSLVGTLSYEQYF.

V is TRBV7-2 and J is TRBJ1-4; a weak D match, TRBD1 (5 bases). The CDR3 covers 16 residues. Between the trimmed V and J ends, which lost 5 bases and 2 bases, there was a span of 15 bases. Germline assignment: CDR1 SGHTA and CDR2 FQGNSA. DNA of the CDR3: TGTGCCAGCAGCGCTAACAGGCCCGGTACTAATGAAAAACTGTTTTTT. Translation gives CASSANRPGTNEKLFF.

In this sample, this clone turned up once. The V gene is TRBV30, the J gene TRBJ2-7; D ambiguous. Germline CDR1 GTSNPN, CDR2 SVGIG (reference sequence). The germline V and J ends were trimmed by 0 bases and 0 bases, with 9 bases remaining between them. The length of the CDR3 is 14 residues. The CDR3 reads CAWSVPESSYEQYF. For the CDR3, the DNA is TGTGCCTGGAGTGTCCCGGAGAGCTCCTACGAGCAGTACTTC.

This clone was counted a few times. The chain couples TRBV15 to TRBJ2-7; 7 bases agree with TRBD1. Germline V gene sequence: CDR1 LNHNV, CDR2 YYDKDF (reference sequence). Trimming cost V 1 base and J 0 bases; bases outside gene matches: 6. There are 16 residues in the CDR3. The CDR3 sequence: CATSRGRAGGSYEQYF. CDR3 nucleotide sequence: TGTGCCACCAGCAGAGGCCGGGCAGGGGGCTCCTACGAGCAGTACTTC.

The rearrangement uses TRBV19 and TRBJ2-3; D is ambiguous. Germline V gene lookup returns CDR1 LNHDA and CDR2 SQIVND (reference sequence). This CDR3 has 15 residues. The V end was cut by 5 bases, the J end by 0 bases, with 12 bases between. This CDR3 is CASSLSPTSTDTQYF. CDR3 bases: TGTGCCAGTAGTCTTAGCCCCACTAGCACAGATACGCAGTATTTT.

The chain combines TRBV1 with TRBJ1-5; TRBD1 is the table's D call, not checked against the DNA. TRBV1 is described as a pseudogene. The CDR3 totals 18 residues. The CDR3 is CTSSQENRGRDSNQPQHF. The CDR3 coding sequence is TGCACCAGCAGCCAAGAAAATCGTGGCAGGGATAGCAATCAGCCCCAGCATTTT.

The J gene is TRBJ1-3, the V gene TRBV11-3; weak D call: TRBD1 (5 bases). V was shortened by 3 bases and J by 0 bases, with 6 bases between the two germline ends. The CDR3 is 14 residues long. CDR1 is SGHNT, CDR2 YENEEA, per germline. The CDR3 spells CASSFQGSGNTIYF. CDR3 nucleotides: TGTGCCAGCAGCTTTCAGGGCTCTGGAAACACCATATATTTT.

The rearrangement joins TRBV2 to TRBJ1-2; possibly TRBD1 for D (5 bases). The CDR3 has 15 residues. Germline CDR1 and CDR2: SNHLY and FYNNEI. V gave up 7 bases and J gave up 1 base, with 16 bases separating them. The CDR3 nucleotides are TGTGCCAGCAACGAACCAGATAGGGGTAACTATGGCTACACCTTC. Translating gives CASNEPDRGNYGYTF.

V gene TRBV2 combines with J gene TRBJ2-5; 14 bases fit TRBD2. The CDR3 is 15 residues long. CDR1 and CDR2 from the germline V gene are SNHLY and FYNNEI. The trim removed 6 bases at V and 4 bases at J, leaving 4 bases unmatched. In DNA, the CDR3 is TGTGCCAGCAGGCGGACTAGCGGGGGGCGAGAGACCCAGTACTTC. Translated: CASRRTSGGRETQYF. The full variable domain, rest sourced from reference TRBV2 and TRBJ2-5, is EPEVTQTPSHQVTQMGQEVILRCVPISNHLYFYWYRQILGQKVEFLVSFYNNEISEKSEIFDDQFSVERPDGSNFTLKIRSTKLEDSAMYFCASRRTSGGRETQYFGPGTRLLVL.

The rearrangement links TRBV6-5 to TRBJ1-1; TRBD1 is a possible D gene (6 bases). The germline V gene encodes CDR1 MNHEY and CDR2 SVGAGI. The germline V and J ends were trimmed by 7 bases and 2 bases, with 14 bases remaining between them. The CDR3 has 14 residues. The CDR3 coding sequence is TGTGCCAGCACCCGAGACAGGTTAAACACTGAAGCTTTCTTT. It encodes CASTRDRLNTEAFF.

The chain is built from TRBV5-4 and TRBJ2-7; 8 bases are shared with TRBD2. V was pared by 4 bases and J by 0 bases, with 9 bases of the junction left unmatched. The CDR3 sequence is 16 residues long. CDR1 and CDR2 from the germline V gene are SGHNT and YYREEE (reference sequence). The CDR3 coding sequence is TGTGCCAGCAGCCCTAAGACGAGCGGGAGCTCCTACGAGCAGTACTTC. The encoded protein is CASSPKTSGSSYEQYF.

In this sample, this clone turned up a few times. This rearrangement joins TRBV7-9 to TRBJ1-1, with a possible D match to TRBD1 (5 bases). CDR1 and CDR2 (germline): SEHNR, FQNEAQ (reference sequence). With 1 base removed from V and 6 bases from J, the gap between germline ends came to 9 bases. CDR3 length: 13 residues. CDR3 in amino acids: CASSLDRGSEAFF. CDR3 DNA sequence: TGTGCCAGCAGCTTAGATAGGGGCTCTGAAGCTTTCTTT.

The chain recombines TRBV15 with TRBJ1-6, with a tentative D call TRBD1 (5 bases). V lost 2 bases to trimming and J lost 7 bases, with 12 bases between them. CDR3 size: 15 residues. In germline, CDR1 is LNHNV, CDR2 YYDKDF (reference sequence). The CDR3 sequence: CATSRRDLGNSPLHF. The CDR3 bases are TGTGCCACCAGCAGAAGGGACTTGGGGAATTCACCCCTCCACTTT. The whole variable domain, remainder taken from reference TRBV15 and TRBJ1-6, is DAMVIQNPRYQVTQFGKPVTLSCSQTLNHNVMYWYQQKSSQAPKLLFHYYDKDFNNEADTPDNFQSRRPNTSFCFLDIRSPGLGDTAMYLCATSRRDLGNSPLHFGNGTRLTVT.

J is TRBJ1-1 and V is TRBV6-2 or TRBV6-3; D call uncertain. V lost 2 bases and J 2 bases, leaving 9 bases between the germline ends. The CDR3 totals 14 residues. CDR1 is MNHEY and CDR2 is SVGEGT in the germline V gene. The CDR3 is CASSYPGFNTEAFF. DNA of the CDR3: TGTGCCAGCAGTTACCCGGGATTTAACACTGAAGCTTTCTTT.

This chain links TRBV9 with TRBJ1-2, with D maybe TRBD1 (6 bases). The CDR3 has 13 amino acids. Deletions cut 3 bases from V and 2 bases from J, with 8 bases between. Germline values: CDR1 SGDLS, CDR2 YYNGEE. The CDR3 reads CASSGRGNYGYTF. CDR3 coding DNA: TGTGCCAGCAGCGGCAGGGGAAACTATGGCTACACCTTC.

The chain couples TRBV28 to TRBJ2-1; 10 bases line up with TRBD2. V shed 0 bases, J shed 7 bases, and the junction held 6 bases outside the gene matches. Germline-derived CDR1 and CDR2 are MDHEN and SYDVKM. This CDR3 is 16 amino acids long. CDR3 loop: CASSLWGLAKTNEQFF. Written as DNA, the CDR3 is TGTGCCAGCAGTTTATGGGGACTAGCGAAAACGAATGAGCAGTTCTTC.

The chain combines TRBV18 with TRBJ1-6, with unresolved D. The V gene lost 1 base and the J gene lost 5 bases, with 6 bases spanning the gap. CDR1 and CDR2 (germline): KGHSH, LQKENI. CDR3 length: 14 amino acids. The CDR3 here is CASSPQLNNSPLHF. The CDR3 nucleotides are TGTGCCAGCTCACCACAGCTGAATAATTCACCCCTCCACTTT.

The genes are TRBV7-3 and TRBJ2-3; D is unclear. Between the trimmed V and J ends, which lost 5 bases and 9 bases, there was a span of 15 bases. Germline V gene lookup returns CDR1 SGHTA and CDR2 FQGTGA. This CDR3 comprises 13 residues. Written as DNA, the CDR3 is TGTGCCAGCAGCATACTACACGCGAGGACGCAGTATTTT. Protein: CASSILHARTQYF.